Included here is one T cell receptor (beta chain) sequence, with context. Its antigen is not identified. This CDR3 is 14 amino acids long. V shed 1 base and J shed 2 bases, with 8 bases lying between them. CDR1 and CDR2 from the germline V gene are LNHDA and SQIVND (reference sequence). These data are taken from a study of identifying expanded T cells in peripheral blood. Study observations and caveats: Variance in clone template counts between roughly 2-week samples significantly increased with total template count across all healthy donors.

This table comes from immunoSEQ multiplex PCR, and its TCRdb copy is limited to in-frame clones, with some not included. The sample yields tens of thousands of clones, approximately 86% seen once. This clonotype was sampled from a person between 18 and 75 years old in good health. The V and J genes are TRBV19 and TRBJ1-2, with D tentatively TRBD1 (5 bases). Sequenced sample: blood. The CDR3 sequence: CASSIVGHNYGYTF. As DNA, the CDR3 is TGTGCCAGTAGTATAGTAGGACACAACTATGGCTACACCTTC.